This TCR beta chain was sequenced for a study of CD8 T cells in ankylosing spondylitis. J was trimmed by 3 bases and V by 5 bases; bases with no gene match: 8. This CDR3 comprises 15 residues. CDR1 SGHTA and CDR2 FQGNSA come from the germline V gene. MiXCR, run by TCRdb on the 5' RACE reads, gives a single entry per CDR3 protein. The sample yields 200,000 to 250,000 distinct CDR3 sequences, roughly 10% seen once. The sample was blood, either unsorted or a sorted T cell fraction (not recorded which). The sequence was obtained from a male donor with ankylosing spondylitis or in good health (not recorded which). V usage is TRBV7-2 and J usage is TRBJ1-2; 8 bases line up with TRBD1. CDR3: CASSPQGAPHYGYTF. The CDR3 nucleotides read TGTGCCAGCAGCCCGCAGGGGGCACCCCACTATGGCTACACCTTC.